The sequence of this TCR beta chain was determined in a study of blood T cell dynamics during melanoma immunotherapy. At the level of the study: First-line therapy was either pembrolizumab or nivolumab with ipilimumab for metastatic melanoma.

Profiled with immunoSEQ multiplex PCR; TCRdb holds only in-frame clones, not every one. This sample has over 9,000 clones, with approximately 91% found just once. Time point reported: week 3, after first cycle of checkpoint inhibitor. Patients had no prior systemic cancer treatment, immunosuppressants or other active cancers. The receptor comes from a human donor with melanoma. Sequencing used blood, obtained from a patient treated with checkpoint blockade.

CDR3 loop: CASRWGLGITGELFF. The CDR3 region has the DNA TGTGCCAGCAGATGGGGACTAGGAATAACCGGGGAGCTGTTTTTT. The chain employs TRBV2 and TRBJ2-2, with 8 bases fitting TRBD2. CDR1 and CDR2 (germline): SNHLY, FYNNEI. The CDR3 loop spans 15 amino acids. The trim removed 6 bases at V and 5 bases at J, leaving 8 bases unmatched.